A selection of T cell receptor beta chains follows, all from one sample in a study of molecular identifiers for immune sequencing clone quantification. Via MiXCR, TCRdb re-called the PCR reads, giving one row per CDR3 protein. The sample consists of about 510,000 distinct CDR3 sequences, 20% to 25% of them appearing once. Sequencing was done on a sample of naive CD8+ T cells from blood, with Jurkat cell RNA spiked in. These receptors all come from a human donor in good health. Some libraries in this study had Jurkat cell RNA spiked in. CDR3s include the opening cysteine and the closing phenylalanine or tryptophan. D genes are given only for firm matches. For some rows the clone size is stated as once, few or many, or as a class when expanded; others skip it.

>-|TRBJ2-2|-|TRBV6-1
TGTGCCAGCAGTGAGTTTGCTTACACCGGGGAGCTGTTTTTT
CASSEFAYTGELFF
>-|TRBJ1-1|-|TRBV12-3/TRBV12-4
TGTGCCAGCAGCACTTCGGGACTAGGAGGCACTGAAGCTTTCTTT
CASSTSGLGGTEAFF
>-|TRBJ2-7|many|TRBV23-1
TGCGCCAGCAGTCCTCCCAAAGAGGGGTACGAGCAGTACTTC
CASSPPKEGYEQYF
>-|TRBJ1-5|many|TRBV7-9
TGTGCCAGCAGCTTAGAGGGAGGGCCCCAGCATTTT
CASSLEGGPQHF
>-|TRBJ2-5|-|TRBV2
TGTGCCAGCAGTGTGGAAGACTCTGCGGAGACCCAGTACTTC
CASSVEDSAETQYF
>-|TRBJ2-1|-|TRBV6-5
TGTGCCAGCAGTACGGACAGTAGCCCCTACAATGAGCAGTTCTTC
CASSTDSSPYNEQFF
>TRBD2|TRBJ2-3|-|TRBV10-3
TGTGCCATCAGTGAGTCGGGAGAACTAGCGGGCACAGATACGCAGTATTTT
CAISESGELAGTDTQYF
>-|TRBJ1-2|few|TRBV2
TGTGCCAGCAGTGAAGCGGGCCTATACTATGGCTACACCTTC
CASSEAGLYYGYTF
>TRBD1|TRBJ1-2|-|TRBV5-6
TGTGCCAGCAGCTTGCCCTTACCGGGACAGGGGGCCGGGGGCTACACCTTC
CASSLPLPGQGAGGYTF
>-|TRBJ2-1|-|TRBV28
TGTGCCAGCAGTTTGGAACCAGGGGTCCACAAGGAGCAGTTCTTC
CASSLEPGVHKEQFF
>TRBD1|TRBJ2-7|many|TRBV29-1
TGCAGCGTGAGGACAGGGTCCCACGAGCAGTACTTC
CSVRTGSHEQYF
>-|TRBJ2-3|many|TRBV5-1
TGCGCCAGCAGCTTGCGAAACCCGGGGGCAGATACGCAGTATTTT
CASSLRNPGADTQYF
>-|TRBJ2-2|-|TRBV5-3
TGTGCCAGCAGTCCATTCGGGGGAGAGGGGAACACCGGGGAGCTGTTTTTT
CASSPFGGEGNTGELFF
>-|TRBJ2-7|-|TRBV4-3
TGCGCCAGCAGCCAAGGTCCGTGGAACGAGCAGTACTTC
CASSQGPWNEQYF
>-|TRBJ1-2|few|TRBV9
TGTGCCAGCAGCGTAGTTGAAGGACGGTCTGGCTACACCTTC
CASSVVEGRSGYTF
>-|TRBJ1-5|-|TRBV6-2/TRBV6-3
TGTGCCAGCAGTTGGTTATTTCGAGGGGGAGAACCAGGGCCCCAGCATTTT
CASSWLFRGGEPGPQHF
>-|TRBJ2-3|many|TRBV3-1
TGTGCCAGCAGCCACGGACAGCCAGATACGCAGTATTTT
CASSHGQPDTQYF
>-|TRBJ1-2|few|TRBV30
TGTGCCTGGAGTGTAGCCCCGTGGGCCGGCTACACCTTC
CAWSVAPWAGYTF
>TRBD2|TRBJ2-7|many|TRBV6-6
TGTGCCAGCAGTTCGATGTCGGGACTAAACTACGAGCAGTACTTC
CASSSMSGLNYEQYF
>TRBD2|TRBJ2-5|few|TRBV27
TGTGCCAGCAGAGCACGGACTAGCGGGGGGTGGGAGACCCAGTACTTC
CASRARTSGGWETQYF
>-|TRBJ1-2|-|TRBV7-9
TGTGCCACCAATGGCTACACCTTC
CATNGYTF
>-|TRBJ2-6|many|TRBV29-1
TGCAGCGTTAAGGACGGGTTTTCTGGGGCCAACGTCCTGACTTTC
CSVKDGFSGANVLTF
>-|TRBJ2-7|-|TRBV4-1
TGCGCCAGCAGCCAAGGTTGGGCCCACGAGCAGTACTTC
CASSQGWAHEQYF
>TRBD2|TRBJ2-3|many|TRBV20-1
TGCAGTGCTACTAAGCGGGGGGCCAGCACAGATACGCAGTATTTT
CSATKRGASTDTQYF
>-|TRBJ2-3|many|TRBV3-1
TGTGCCAGCAGCATCACGGGGGTTGGCACAGATACGCAGTATTTT
CASSITGVGTDTQYF
>-|TRBJ2-1|-|TRBV4-3
TGCGCCAGCAGGTGGGGGCTGCTTTCCTACAATGAGCAGTTCTTC
CASRWGLLSYNEQFF
>-|TRBJ1-4|many|TRBV28
TGTGCCAGCAGTCTAAGGGGCCTTAAGGAAAAACTGTTTTTT
CASSLRGLKEKLFF